The present T cell receptor beta chain was sequenced within a study of blood T cell repertoires in COVID-19. Assay: immunoSEQ multiplex PCR; the TCRdb copy retains only in-frame clones and omits some. The sample has about 210,000 clones, 87% seen once; the top ten hold about 6.2%. The V gene's germline CDR1 is MNHEY and CDR2 SVGAGI. The CDR3 spans 14 residues. V was pared by 6 bases and J by 4 bases, with 12 bases between. The specimen sequenced was peripheral blood. The receptor comes from a man in his 60s who had recovered from COVID-19. This rearrangement joins TRBV6-5 to TRBJ1-4, with D possibly TRBD1 on 6 matching bases. For the CDR3, the DNA is TGTGCCAGCAGCCGGACAGAATTTAATGAAAAACTGTTTTTT. Its translation is CASSRTEFNEKLFF.